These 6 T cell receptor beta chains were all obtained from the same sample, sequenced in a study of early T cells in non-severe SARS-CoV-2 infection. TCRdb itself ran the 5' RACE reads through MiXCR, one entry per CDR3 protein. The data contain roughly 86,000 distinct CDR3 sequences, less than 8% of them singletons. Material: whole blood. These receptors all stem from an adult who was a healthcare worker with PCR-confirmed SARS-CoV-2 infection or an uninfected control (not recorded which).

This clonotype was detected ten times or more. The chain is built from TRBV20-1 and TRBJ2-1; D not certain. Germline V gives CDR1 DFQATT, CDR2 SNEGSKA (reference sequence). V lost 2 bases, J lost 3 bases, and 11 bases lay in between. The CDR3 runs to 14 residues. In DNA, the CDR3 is TGCAGTGCTAGAATTCCGGCCCTCTACAATGAGCAGTTCTTC. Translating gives CSARIPALYNEQFF.

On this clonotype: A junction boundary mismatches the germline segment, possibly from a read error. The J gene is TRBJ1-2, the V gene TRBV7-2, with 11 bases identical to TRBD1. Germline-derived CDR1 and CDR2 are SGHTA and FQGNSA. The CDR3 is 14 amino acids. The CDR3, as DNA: TGTGTCAGCAACCTGGGACAGGGGGTGTCTGGCTACACCTTC. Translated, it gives CVSNLGQGVSGYTF.

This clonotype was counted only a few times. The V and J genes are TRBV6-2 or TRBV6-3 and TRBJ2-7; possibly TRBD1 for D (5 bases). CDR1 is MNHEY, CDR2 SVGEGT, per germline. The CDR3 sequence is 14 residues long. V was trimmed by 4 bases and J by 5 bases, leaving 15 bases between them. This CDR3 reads CASSSQGLRDEQYF. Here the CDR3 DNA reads TGTGCCAGCAGTTCTCAGGGTCTTCGAGACGAGCAGTACTTC.

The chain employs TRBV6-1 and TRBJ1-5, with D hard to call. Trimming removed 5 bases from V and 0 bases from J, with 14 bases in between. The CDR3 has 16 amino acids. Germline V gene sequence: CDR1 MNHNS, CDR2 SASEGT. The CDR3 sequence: CASSPRRNYSNQPQHF. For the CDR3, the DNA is TGTGCCAGCAGTCCCCGCAGAAATTATAGCAATCAGCCCCAGCATTTT.

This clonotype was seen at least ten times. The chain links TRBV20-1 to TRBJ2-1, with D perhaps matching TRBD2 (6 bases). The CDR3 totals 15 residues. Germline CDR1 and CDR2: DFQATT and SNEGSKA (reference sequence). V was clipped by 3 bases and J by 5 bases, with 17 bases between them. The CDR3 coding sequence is TGCAGTGCTAGTGGGGAGGCTACTCAGAACAATGAGCAGTTCTTC. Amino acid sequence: CSASGEATQNNEQFF.

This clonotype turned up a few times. Here the CDR3 reads CASGAQDTQYF. CDR3 DNA sequence: TGTGCCAGCGGTGCACAAGATACGCAGTATTTT. This rearrangement joins TRBV12-3 or TRBV12-4 to TRBJ2-3; the D is unclear. This CDR3 is built from 11 residues. Deletions cut 8 bases from V and 5 bases from J, with 8 bases between.